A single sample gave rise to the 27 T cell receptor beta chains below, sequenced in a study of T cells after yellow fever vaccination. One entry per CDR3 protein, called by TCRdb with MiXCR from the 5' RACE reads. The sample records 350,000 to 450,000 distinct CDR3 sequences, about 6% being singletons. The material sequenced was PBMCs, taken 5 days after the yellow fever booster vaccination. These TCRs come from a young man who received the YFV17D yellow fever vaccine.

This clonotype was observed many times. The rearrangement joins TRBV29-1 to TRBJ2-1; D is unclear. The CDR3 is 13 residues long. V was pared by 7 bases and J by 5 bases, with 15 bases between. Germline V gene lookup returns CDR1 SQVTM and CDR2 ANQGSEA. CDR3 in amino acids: CSAVPGPHNEQFF. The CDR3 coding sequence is TGCAGCGCTGTACCGGGCCCCCACAATGAGCAGTTCTTC.

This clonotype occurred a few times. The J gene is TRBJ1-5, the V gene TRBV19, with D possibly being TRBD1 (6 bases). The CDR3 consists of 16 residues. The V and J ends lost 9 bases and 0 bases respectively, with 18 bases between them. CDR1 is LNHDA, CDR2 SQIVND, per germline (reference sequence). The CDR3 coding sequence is TGTGCCAGCAATACTCTGGGGGGCCATAGCAATCAGCCCCAGCATTTT. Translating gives CASNTLGGHSNQPQHF.

Here the CDR3 reads CSVDRGTDTQYF. The CDR3 DNA is TGCAGCGTTGACAGGGGCACAGATACGCAGTATTTT. The chain is built from TRBV29-1 and TRBJ2-3, with a possible D match to TRBD1 (5 bases). Trimming shortened V by 3 bases and J by 1 base, and 5 bases separated the two germline ends. This CDR3 has 12 residues. Germline V lookup: CDR1 SQVTM, CDR2 ANQGSEA.

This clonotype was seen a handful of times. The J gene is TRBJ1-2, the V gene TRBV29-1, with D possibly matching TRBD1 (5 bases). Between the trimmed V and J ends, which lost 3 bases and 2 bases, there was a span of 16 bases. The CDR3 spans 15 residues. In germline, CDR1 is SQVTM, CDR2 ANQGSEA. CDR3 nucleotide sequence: TGCAGCGTTGACCTACAGGAGCGTCCCAACTATGGCTACACCTTC. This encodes CSVDLQERPNYGYTF.

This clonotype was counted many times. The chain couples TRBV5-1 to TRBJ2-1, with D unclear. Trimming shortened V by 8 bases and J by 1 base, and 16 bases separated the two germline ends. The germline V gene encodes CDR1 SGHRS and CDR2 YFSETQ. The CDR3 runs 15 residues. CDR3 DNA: TGCGCCAGTCATCCTACAGTGGGGTCCTACAATGAGCAGTTCTTC. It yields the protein CASHPTVGSYNEQFF.

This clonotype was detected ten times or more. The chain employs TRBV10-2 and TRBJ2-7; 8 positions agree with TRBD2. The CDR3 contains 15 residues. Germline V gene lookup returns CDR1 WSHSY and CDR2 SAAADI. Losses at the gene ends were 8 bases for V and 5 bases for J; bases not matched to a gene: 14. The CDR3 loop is CASRRAGVRVHEQYF. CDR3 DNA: TGCGCCAGCCGCCGAGCGGGAGTAAGGGTCCACGAGCAGTACTTC.

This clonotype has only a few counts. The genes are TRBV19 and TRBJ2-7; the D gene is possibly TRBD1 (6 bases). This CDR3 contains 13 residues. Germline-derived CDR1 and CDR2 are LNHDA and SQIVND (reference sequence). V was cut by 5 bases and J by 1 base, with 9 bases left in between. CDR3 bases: TGTGCCAGTAGTGGGGGCTATTCCTACGAGCAGTACTTC. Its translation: CASSGGYSYEQYF.

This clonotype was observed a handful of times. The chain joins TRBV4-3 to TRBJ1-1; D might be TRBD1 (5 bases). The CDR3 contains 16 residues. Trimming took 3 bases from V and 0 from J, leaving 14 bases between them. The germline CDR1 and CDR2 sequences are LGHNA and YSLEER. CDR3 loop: CASSQGGGSMNTEAFF. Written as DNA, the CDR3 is TGCGCCAGCAGCCAGGGGGGGGGGAGCATGAACACTGAAGCTTTCTTT.

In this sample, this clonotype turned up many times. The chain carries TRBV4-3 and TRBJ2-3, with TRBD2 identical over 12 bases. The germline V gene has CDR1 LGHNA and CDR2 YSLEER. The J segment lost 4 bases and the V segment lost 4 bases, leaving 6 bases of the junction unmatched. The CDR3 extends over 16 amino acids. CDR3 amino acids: CASSRQLAGGPDTQYF. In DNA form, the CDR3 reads TGCGCCAGCAGCCGACAACTAGCGGGAGGCCCAGATACGCAGTATTTT.

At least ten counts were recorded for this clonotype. The CDR3 spells CASSFARSGELFF. In DNA form, the CDR3 reads TGTGCCAGCAGTTTCGCTCGGTCCGGGGAGCTGTTTTTT. V gene TRBV27 combines with J gene TRBJ2-2; D gene unclear. The germline V gene has CDR1 MNHEY and CDR2 SMNVEV (reference sequence). This CDR3 comprises 13 residues. Trimming left V 3 bases short and J 6 bases short, with 8 bases between.

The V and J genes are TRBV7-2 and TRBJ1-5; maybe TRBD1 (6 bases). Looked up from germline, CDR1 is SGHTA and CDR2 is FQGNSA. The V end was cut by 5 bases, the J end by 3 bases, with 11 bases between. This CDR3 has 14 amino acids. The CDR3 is CASSMAGDNQPQHF. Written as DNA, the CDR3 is TGTGCCAGCAGCATGGCAGGGGACAATCAGCCCCAGCATTTT.

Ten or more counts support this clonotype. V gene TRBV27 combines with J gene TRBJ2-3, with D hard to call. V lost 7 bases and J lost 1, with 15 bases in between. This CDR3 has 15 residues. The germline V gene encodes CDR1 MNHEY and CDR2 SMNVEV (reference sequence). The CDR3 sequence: CASTSFGSGTDTQYF. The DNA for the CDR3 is TGTGCCAGCACCTCCTTTGGTTCCGGCACAGATACGCAGTATTTT.

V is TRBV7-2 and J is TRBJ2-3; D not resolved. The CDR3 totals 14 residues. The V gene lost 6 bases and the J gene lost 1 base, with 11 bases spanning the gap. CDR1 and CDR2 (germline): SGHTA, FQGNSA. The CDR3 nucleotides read TGTGCCAGCAGAATTACCTGGGGCACAGATACGCAGTATTTT. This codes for CASRITWGTDTQYF.

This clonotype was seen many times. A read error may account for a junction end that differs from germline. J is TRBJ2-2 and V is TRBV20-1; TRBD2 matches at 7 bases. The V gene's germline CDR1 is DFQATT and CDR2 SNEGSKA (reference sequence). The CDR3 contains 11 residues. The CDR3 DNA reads TGCAGTGCCAAAAGAGCGGGGTGGGAGCTTTTT. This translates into CSAKRAGWELF.

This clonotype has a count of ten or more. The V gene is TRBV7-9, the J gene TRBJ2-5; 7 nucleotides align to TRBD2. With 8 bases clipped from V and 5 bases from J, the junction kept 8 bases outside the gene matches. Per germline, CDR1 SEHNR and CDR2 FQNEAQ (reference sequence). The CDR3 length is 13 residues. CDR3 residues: CASQGGPWETQYF. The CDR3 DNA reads TGTGCCAGCCAGGGAGGGCCATGGGAGACCCAGTACTTC.

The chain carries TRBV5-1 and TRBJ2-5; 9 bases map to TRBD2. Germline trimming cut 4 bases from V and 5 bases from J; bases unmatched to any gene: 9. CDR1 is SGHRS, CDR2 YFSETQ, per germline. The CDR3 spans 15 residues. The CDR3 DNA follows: TGCGCCAGCAGCCCCCAACCCGGACTAGCGGAGACCCAGTACTTC. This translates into CASSPQPGLAETQYF.

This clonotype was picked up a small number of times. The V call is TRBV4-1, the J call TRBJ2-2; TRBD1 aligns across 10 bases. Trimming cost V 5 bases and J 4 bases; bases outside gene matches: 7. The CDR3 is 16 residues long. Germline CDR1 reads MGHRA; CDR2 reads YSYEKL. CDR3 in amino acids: CASSNRQGAGTGELFF. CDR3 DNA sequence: TGCGCCAGCAGCAATAGACAGGGGGCGGGCACCGGGGAGCTGTTTTTT.

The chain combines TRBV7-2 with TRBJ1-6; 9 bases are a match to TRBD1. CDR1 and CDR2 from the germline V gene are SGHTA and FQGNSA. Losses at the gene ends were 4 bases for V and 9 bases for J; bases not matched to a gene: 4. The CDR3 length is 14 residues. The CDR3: CASSSGQGISPLHF. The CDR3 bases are TGTGCCAGCAGCTCCGGACAGGGGATTTCACCCCTCCACTTT.

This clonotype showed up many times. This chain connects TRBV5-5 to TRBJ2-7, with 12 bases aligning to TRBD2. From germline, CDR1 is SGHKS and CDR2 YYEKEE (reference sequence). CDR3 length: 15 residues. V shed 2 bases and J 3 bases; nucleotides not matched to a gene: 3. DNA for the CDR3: TGTGCCAGCAGCTTAGGGACTAGCGGGCTCTACGAGCAGTACTTC. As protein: CASSLGTSGLYEQYF.

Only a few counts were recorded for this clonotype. CDR3 DNA sequence: TGCGCCAGCAGCTACCATGGGACTAGCGGGAAAGAGACCCAGTACTTC. Amino acid sequence: CASSYHGTSGKETQYF. The rearrangement links TRBV5-1 to TRBJ2-5; TRBD2 aligns across 13 bases. Trimming at V came to 3 bases and at J to 3 bases, leaving 5 bases not matched to a gene. Germline V gene data show CDR1 as SGHRS and CDR2 as YFSETQ. The length of the CDR3 is 16 residues. Complete variable domain (other parts from reference TRBV5-1 and TRBJ2-5): KAGVTQTPRYLIKTRGQQVTLSCSPISGHRSVSWYQQTPGQGLQFLFEYFSETQRNKGNFPGRFSGRQFSNSRSEMNVSTLELGDSALYLCASSYHGTSGKETQYFGPGTRLLVL.

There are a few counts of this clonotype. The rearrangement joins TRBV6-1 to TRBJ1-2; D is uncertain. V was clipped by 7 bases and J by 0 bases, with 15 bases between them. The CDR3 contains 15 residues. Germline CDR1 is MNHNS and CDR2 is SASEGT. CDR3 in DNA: TGTGCCAGCACCACCCCAAGGAAAGCTAACTATGGCTACACCTTC. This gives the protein CASTTPRKANYGYTF.

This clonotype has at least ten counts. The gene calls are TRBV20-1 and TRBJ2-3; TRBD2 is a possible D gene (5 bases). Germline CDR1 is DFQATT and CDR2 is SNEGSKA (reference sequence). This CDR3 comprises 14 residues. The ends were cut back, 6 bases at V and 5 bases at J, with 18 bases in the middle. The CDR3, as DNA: TGCAGTGCCACGGGTGTCGGGATCGGAGATACGCAGTATTTT. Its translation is CSATGVGIGDTQYF.

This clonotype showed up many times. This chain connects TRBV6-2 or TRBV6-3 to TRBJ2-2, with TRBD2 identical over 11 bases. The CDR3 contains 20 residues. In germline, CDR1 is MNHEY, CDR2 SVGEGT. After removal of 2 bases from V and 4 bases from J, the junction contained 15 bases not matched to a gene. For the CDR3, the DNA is TGTGCCAGCAGTTACCACGACCTAGCGGGAGGCCCTCGATTCACCGGGGAGCTGTTTTTT. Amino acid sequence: CASSYHDLAGGPRFTGELFF.

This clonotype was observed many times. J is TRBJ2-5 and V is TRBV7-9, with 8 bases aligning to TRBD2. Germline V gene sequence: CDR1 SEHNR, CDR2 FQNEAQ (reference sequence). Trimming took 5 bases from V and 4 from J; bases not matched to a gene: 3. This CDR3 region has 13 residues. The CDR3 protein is CASSPGLGETQYF. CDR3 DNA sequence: TGTGCCAGCAGCCCGGGACTAGGAGAGACCCAGTACTTC. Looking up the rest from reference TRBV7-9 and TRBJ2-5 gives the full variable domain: DTGVSQNPRHKITKRGQNVTFRCDPISEHNRLYWYRQTLGQGPEFLTYFQNEAQLEKSRLLSDRFSAERPKGSFSTLEIQRTEQGDSAMYLCASSPGLGETQYFGPGTRLLVL.

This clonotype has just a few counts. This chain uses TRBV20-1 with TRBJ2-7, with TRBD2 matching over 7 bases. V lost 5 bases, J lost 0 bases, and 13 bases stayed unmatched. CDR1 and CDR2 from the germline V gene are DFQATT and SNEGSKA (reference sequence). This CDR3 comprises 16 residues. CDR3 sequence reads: CSASTLAEKSSYEQYF. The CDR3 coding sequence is TGCAGTGCTTCGACCCTAGCGGAGAAGAGCTCCTACGAGCAGTACTTC.

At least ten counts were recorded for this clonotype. CDR3 residues: CSADEGAEAFF. The CDR3 DNA reads as TGCAGTGCCGACGAGGGAGCTGAAGCTTTCTTT. The chain recombines TRBV20-1 with TRBJ1-1; D not resolved. The V gene's germline CDR1 is DFQATT and CDR2 SNEGSKA (reference sequence). V was shortened by 6 bases and J by 6 bases, with 11 bases between the two germline ends. CDR3 length: 11 residues.

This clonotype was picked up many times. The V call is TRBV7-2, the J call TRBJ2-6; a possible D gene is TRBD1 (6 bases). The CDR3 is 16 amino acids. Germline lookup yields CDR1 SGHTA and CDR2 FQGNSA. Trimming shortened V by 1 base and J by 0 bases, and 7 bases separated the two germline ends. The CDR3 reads CASSLGTASGANVLTF. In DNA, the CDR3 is TGTGCCAGCAGCTTAGGGACAGCCTCTGGGGCCAACGTCCTGACTTTC.